This TCR beta chain stems from a study of T cell responses to AZD1222 COVID-19 vaccine. In its sample, this clone was seen once. Its antigen is undetermined. Produced via immunoSEQ multiplex PCR; TCRdb's table is partial and in-frame only. The table lists about 150,000 clones, 75% to 90% of them singletons. The CDR3 totals 13 residues. The junction had 2 bases not matched to a gene; V was cut back by 1 base and J by 6 bases. Study findings and constraints: Spike-specific TCR depth and breadth grew after two AZD1222 doses. The repertoires were collected only after the peak T cell response. Donor demographics were predominantly white British with a female majority; clonal diversity may be underestimated.

The chain uses TRBV12-3 or TRBV12-4 and TRBJ2-7; 8 nucleotides match TRBD1. The sequencing used peripheral blood, collected 28 days after the second AZD1222 dose. This receptor was taken from an adult who received the AZD1222 COVID-19 vaccine. The DNA for the CDR3 is TGTGCCAGCAGTTTAGGGACAGGGTTCGAGCAGTACTTC. It specifies CASSLGTGFEQYF.